This T cell receptor (beta chain) was sequenced for a study of vaccination effects on CD4 cells after COVID-19. About the study: As their vaccination, participants received two doses of either BNT162b2 or mRNA-1273.

The length of the CDR3 is 15 residues. The V and J ends lost 7 bases and 4 bases, in that order; junction bases with no gene match: 9. CDR1 LGHNA and CDR2 YNFKEQ come from the germline V gene. Turning to this clone: The target antigen is unknown.

TCRdb keeps only in-frame clones here, not all; method: immunoSEQ multiplex PCR. The table lists about 45,000 clones, more than 60% of them singletons. ViraFEST expansion of antigen-specific CD4+ T cells with viral peptide pools preceded sequencing. Upon completion of more than 9 days in culture, CD4+ T cells were isolated. Confirmation by PCR established that the person had SARS-CoV-2 infection between March and December 2020. The authors replaced half the medium with IL-2 medium on days 3 and 7. The chain recombines TRBV4-2 with TRBJ1-3; 8 nucleotides line up with TRBD1. The clonotype was recovered from a human donor who had a prior SARS-CoV-2 infection. The sample in question was CD4+ T cells from PBMCs cultured with a peptide pool, obtained before COVID-19 vaccination. The CDR3 spells CASTFGQGSGNTIYF. The CDR3, as DNA: TGTGCCAGCACTTTCGGACAGGGTTCGGGAAACACCATATATTTT.